This T cell receptor (beta chain) emerged from a study of CD8 T cells in Susac syndrome. General study points: It was acknowledged in the study that its TCR sequencing and HLA analysis involved a relatively small number of individuals.

Turning to this clonotype: The antigen is not known.

An input of about 0.5 to 1 ug of RNA was subjected to reverse transcription using random hexamers. MiXCR, run by TCRdb on the immunoSEQ multiplex PCR reads, gives a single entry per CDR3 protein. Of around 170,000 distinct CDR3 sequences in the sample, 90% to 95% are singletons; the top ten hold 0.065% to 0.085%. The V gene's germline CDR1 is GTSNPN and CDR2 SVGIG (reference sequence). V was cut by 5 bases and J by 5 bases, with 15 bases left in between. The CDR3 sequence is 13 residues long. Source material: CD4+ T cells from PBMCs. The chain recombines TRBV30 with TRBJ2-5; D tentatively reads TRBD1 or TRBD2 (5 bases each). The TCR was taken from a human donor in good health. The CDR3 protein is CAWEYGTRETQYF. The CDR3 DNA reads as TGTGCCTGGGAATACGGGACCCGCGAGACCCAGTACTTC.